The clone carrying this TCR beta chain came up a few times. Each diagnosis was grounded in clinical symptoms, serum thyroxine and TRAb, thyroid ultrasound, and orbital computed tomography. Template material for amplifying TCR beta CDR3 regions consisted of RNA transcripts. When the TCR CDR3 underwent first-round RT-PCR, the HTBI primer set was used. TCRdb reanalysed the multiplex PCR reads using MiXCR and keeps one entry per CDR3 protein. The table shows 400,000 to 500,000 distinct CDR3 sequences, with approximately 15% occurring only once. Trimming cost V 3 bases and J 0 bases, with 8 bases left between them. CDR3 length: 14 residues. CDR1 and CDR2 from the germline V gene are SGHTA and FQGTGA. This record comes from a study of T cells in Graves' hyperthyroidism and ophthalmopathy.

The receptor was derived from a woman aged 18-29 years with Graves' hyperthyroidism. The sample taken for sequencing was blood. The chain uses TRBV7-3 and TRBJ1-1; D remains ambiguous. Written as DNA, the CDR3 is TGTGCCAGCAGCTTTAATCGGGTGAACACTGAAGCTTTCTTT. Amino acid sequence: CASSFNRVNTEAFF. The whole variable domain, filled in from reference TRBV7-3 and TRBJ1-1, reads GAGVSQTPSNKVTEKGKYVELRCDPISGHTALYWYRQSLGQGPEFLIYFQGTGAADDSGLPNDRFFAVRPEGSVSTLKIQRTERGDSAVYLCASSFNRVNTEAFFGQGTRLTVV.